The clone carrying this T cell receptor (beta chain) was detected only a few times. No donor had other autoimmune disease, uncontrolled infection, pregnancy or lactation. This record comes from a study of Graves' ophthalmopathy and Graves' hyperthyroidism. Across the study: Peripheral blood was gathered at first diagnosis, ahead of any treatment whatsoever.

J lost 7 bases, V lost 5 bases, and 13 bases had no gene match. Germline V lookup: CDR1 LNHDA, CDR2 SQIVND (reference sequence). CDR3 length: 17 amino acids. Amplifying from RNA transcripts, the study obtained TCR beta CDR3 regions. Investigators did first-round RT-PCR with HTBI primers, then second-round multiplex PCR. Each CDR3 protein gets one entry after TCRdb re-called the multiplex PCR reads with MiXCR. There are roughly 700,000 distinct CDR3 sequences in the sample; roughly two fifths occur only once, and approximately 46% lies in the top ten. This TCR derives from an adult man with Graves' ophthalmopathy. J is TRBJ1-6 and V is TRBV19; 8 bases are shared with TRBD1. The sample taken for sequencing was peripheral blood. For the CDR3, the DNA is TGTGCCAGTAGTCTCACTACGGACAGGGTGGGGAATTCACCCCTCCACTTT. It yields the protein CASSLTTDRVGNSPLHF.